The T cell receptor (beta chain) described here comes from a study of T cells in Graves' hyperthyroidism and ophthalmopathy (dated by TCRdb to the late 2010s). Describing the broader study: To identify distinguishing TCR V-J signatures, a discovery cohort of about 100 patients was used, comprising 43 with Graves' ophthalmopathy and 55 to 65 with stable Graves' hyperthyroidism. After blood sampling, hyperthyroidism patients were treated with methimazole at a starting dose of 30 mg daily, and ophthalmopathy patients were treated with high-dose intravenous methylprednisolone. An independent validation cohort of 18 to 20 hyperthyroidism patients and 15 or so patients who later progressed to ophthalmopathy tested prospective prediction of ophthalmopathy. In addition, the study compared T-cell repertoires in thyroid tissue and in blood from roughly 6 Graves' hyperthyroidism patients. The paper reports TCR Vbeta CDR3 sequencing of approximately 140 peripheral blood samples: around 45 ophthalmopathy, approximately 74 hyperthyroidism and some 17 progressor patients. The 100 or so discovery patients were divided at random into training and test sets in a 7:3 ratio.

The TCR beta CDR3 regions were amplified from RNA transcripts. The first round of RT-PCR for the TCR CDR3 was performed with the HTBI primer set and the Qiagen OneStep RT-PCR kit. A second multiplex PCR round built the libraries, followed by size selection and purification. Sequencing of the libraries was done on an Illumina HiSeq2000 using paired-end 100 bp reads. As for the original processing: Raw data were processed with SOAPnuke, discarding reads with adapters, uncalled bases, mean Phred below 15, or no exact constant-primer or identifier match. High-quality paired reads were merged using COPE v1.2.5, and each unique nucleotide sequence was defined as a clonotype. Clonotypes were aligned to IMGT TRBV, TRBD and TRBJ reference segments using MiTCR v1.1. Analysis was restricted to V-J combinations with a frequency above 0.0001, which covered 99.2% of repertoires. The TCS score was defined as F50 (clonal expansion) divided by E x V (chaos), with BLOSUM62-based TCRdist calculated between CDR3 peptides within each V-J. Welch's t-statistics and random forest reduced roughly 530 V-J features to 13, which were used in a naive Bayes classifier (R e1071). Thyroid-blood repertoire similarity was quantified with the Morisita-Horn index. The raw public data were reprocessed by TCRdb itself: fastp quality trimming at Q25, MiXCR clonotype calling, in-frame beta chains only. Each CDR3 protein appears once, grouped with its most common genes and DNA. The authors' filters were not applied to this entry. Counted in this sample were about 540,000 distinct CDR3 sequences; roughly 46% of them appeared once. About 8% of the sample rests with the top ten.

CDR1 and CDR2 (SNHLY, FYNNEI) derive from the germline V gene. Trimming accounts for 6 bases at V and 3 bases at J, while the number of junction bases matched to no gene is 9. The CDR3 starts with the cysteine, ends with the phenylalanine, and has 15 residues. CDR3 DNA is the only sequence kept; it has 45 bases, read in frame from the first base. With regard to this clonotype: The antigen this receptor binds is unknown. No much larger clonotype is one base removed from it; base qualities were not supplied.

Graves' hyperthyroidism was defined as stable when no progression to ophthalmopathy occurred over 18 months of follow-up. Hyperthyroidism patients were newly diagnosed, with disease duration under 2 months, and aged 18 to 65 years. Patients with uncontrolled infections, other autoimmune diseases, pregnancy or lactation were excluded. Diagnoses relied on clinical symptoms, serum thyroxine and TRAb, thyroid ultrasound and orbital computed tomography. Trizol reagent was used to extract total RNA, and RNA quality was then checked on an Agilent 2100 Bioanalyzer. The paper's findings and limits, for the study overall: Most expanded thyroid clonotypes (frequency above 0.001) were also found in blood, which suggests that blood repertoires may mirror thyroid immune responses. In cross-validation, a model built on a 13 V-J signature told ophthalmopathy apart from stable hyperthyroidism with 85% to 90% sensitivity and about 81% specificity, and in testing the same model reached 80%/75%. Sample size was not statistically predetermined, and blinding of investigators to group allocation was not performed. In validation, progression to ophthalmopathy was predicted by the model with roughly 69% sensitivity and just over 72% specificity, a median of about 6.8 months before onset.

Source material: peripheral blood or thyroid tissue (not recorded which). The sequence was collected from a woman between 18 and 29 years old with Graves' hyperthyroidism. This chain joins TRBV2 to TRBJ1-2, with TRBD1 identical over 8 junction bases. The encoded CDR3 is CASSEETGADYGYTF. The nucleotide sequence is given as TGTGCCAGCAGCGAGGAGACAGGGGCTGACTATGGCTACACCTTC.